This passage covers 31 T cell receptor beta chains from one sample sequenced in a study of shared clonotypes between healthy human individuals. The repertoire was sequenced with immunoSEQ multiplex PCR; TCRdb's copy has only in-frame clones and lacks some. The sample includes some 900,000 clones, approximately 76% of them seen just once. Sequencing input: memory CD4+ T cells sorted from blood. Subset noted: CD45RA-negative fraction. These receptors came from a man aged 18 to 30 in good health.

The chain links TRBV19 to TRBJ1-5, with D unresolved. The CDR3 has 17 residues. The V and J ends lost 7 bases and 0 bases respectively, with 19 bases between them. Germline V CDR1 and CDR2: LNHDA, SQIVND (reference sequence). CDR3 sequence (DNA): TGTGCCAGTACGACTCAGCCCGGTCGTTATAGCAATCAGCCCCAGCATTTT. Encoded protein: CASTTQPGRYSNQPQHF. The full variable domain, rest sourced from reference TRBV19 and TRBJ1-5, is DGGITQSPKYLFRKEGQNVTLSCEQNLNHDAMYWYRQDPGQGLRLIYYSQIVNDFQKGDIAEGYSVSREKKESFPLTVTSAQKNPTAFYLCASTTQPGRYSNQPQHFGDGTRLSIL.

This clone was detected only once. The V call is TRBV4-2, the J call TRBJ2-4; tentatively, D is TRBD1 (6 bases). Per germline, CDR1 LGHNA and CDR2 YNFKEQ. V dropped 4 bases and J dropped 1 base, with 11 bases sitting between them. The CDR3 runs to 15 residues. CDR3 DNA sequence: TGTGCCAGCAGCCTAAACAGGGACGCCAAAAACATTCAGTACTTC. This gives the protein CASSLNRDAKNIQYF.

V usage is TRBV30 and J usage is TRBJ1-2; 7 nucleotides line up with TRBD1. The CDR3 has 13 amino acids. Germline V CDR1 and CDR2: GTSNPN, SVGIG (reference sequence). Trimming at V came to 2 bases and at J to 8 bases, leaving 8 bases not matched to a gene. Here the CDR3 reads CAWSRQGGQGYTF. The CDR3 nucleotides read TGTGCCTGGAGTCGGCAGGGGGGTCAAGGCTACACCTTC.

J is TRBJ1-2 and V is TRBV11-2; possible D gene TRBD1, 6 bases. The V end lost 5 bases, the J end lost 8 bases, and 24 bases lay between the germline ends. This CDR3 region has 16 residues. In germline, CDR1 is SGHAT, CDR2 FQNNGV. CDR3 in DNA: TGTGCCAGCAGCCACCCCCCCTCATTGGGGGCGAGGGGCTACACCTTC. It is translated as CASSHPPSLGARGYTF.

This rearrangement joins TRBV5-6 to TRBJ1-2, with D perhaps matching TRBD1 (5 bases). Germline lookup yields CDR1 SGHDT and CDR2 YYEEEE. The CDR3 totals 14 residues. V dropped 1 base and J dropped 6 bases, with 13 bases sitting between them. In nucleotides, the CDR3 is TGTGCCAGCAGCTTGCCAGGGACCTTTCATGGCTACACCTTC. As protein: CASSLPGTFHGYTF.

V usage is TRBV7-2 and J usage is TRBJ2-7; 8 bases fit TRBD2. J gave up 3 bases and V 3 bases, and 13 bases lay outside the gene matches. CDR3 size: 17 residues. Germline assignment: CDR1 SGHTA and CDR2 FQGNSA. The CDR3 DNA reads TGTGCCAGCAGCTTTAGGAGTAGCGGGACCATTAACTACGAGCAGTACTTC. Translation gives CASSFRSSGTINYEQYF.

This clone was seen more than once but under ten times. This chain joins TRBV19 and TRBJ1-6, with TRBD1 matching over 7 bases. Germline loops: CDR1 LNHDA, CDR2 SQIVND (reference sequence). The CDR3 spans 12 residues. V was clipped by 7 bases and J by 9 bases; unmatched bases: 3. This chain's CDR3 is CASTTGPSPLHF. The CDR3 nucleotides read TGTGCCAGTACGACAGGGCCTTCACCCCTCCACTTT. The full variable domain, in which reference TRBV19 and TRBJ1-6 provide the parts outside the CDR3, is DGGITQSPKYLFRKEGQNVTLSCEQNLNHDAMYWYRQDPGQGLRLIYYSQIVNDFQKGDIAEGYSVSREKKESFPLTVTSAQKNPTAFYLCASTTGPSPLHFGNGTRLTVT.

There are a few counts of this clone. This sequence joins TRBV20-1 and TRBJ1-1; no reliable D call. The CDR3 totals 10 residues. From germline, CDR1 is DFQATT and CDR2 SNEGSKA (reference sequence). Trimming took off 5 bases at V and 7 bases at J, with 8 bases between the two ends. The CDR3 DNA reads as TGCAGTGCTCAATACCTTGAAGCTTTCTTT. The encoded protein is CSAQYLEAFF.

Comment on this clone: Mismatch with germline at one junction end may stem from a read error. The chain employs TRBV2 and TRBJ1-5; 7 nucleotides line up with TRBD1. From germline, CDR1 is SNHLY and CDR2 FYNNEI. This CDR3 is 13 amino acids long. The CDR3 DNA reads TGTGCCAGCAGTCCCTCGAGCCAAGGGGGCCCGGATTTT. Amino acids: CASSPSSQGGPDF.

A remark on this clone: This sample also contains other DNA sequences that code for the same CDR3. The chain uses TRBV19 and TRBJ1-5, with a weak D call TRBD1 (6 bases). The V gene's germline CDR1 is LNHDA and CDR2 SQIVND (reference sequence). The CDR3 length is 14 residues. V dropped 6 bases and J dropped 2 bases, with 11 bases sitting between them. The CDR3 loop reads CASSNREGNQPQHF. Here the CDR3 DNA reads TGTGCCAGTAGCAACAGGGAGGGCAATCAGCCCCAGCATTTT.

V and J are TRBV6-1 and TRBJ2-2; TRBD2 agrees at 11 bases. CDR1 and CDR2 from the germline V gene are MNHNS and SASEGT. The CDR3 has 18 amino acids. V lost 4 bases and J lost 5; bases outside the gene matches: 12. The CDR3 DNA reads as TGTGCCAGCAGTGCATACCTAGCGGGGGGAGGAAAGACCGGGGAGCTGTTTTTT. Translated, it gives CASSAYLAGGGKTGELFF.

The rearrangement joins TRBV28 to TRBJ2-3, with TRBD2 identical over 7 bases. The ends lost 2 bases at V and 1 base at J; junction bases unmatched: 12. The length of the CDR3 is 18 residues. Germline loops: CDR1 MDHEN, CDR2 SYDVKM. CDR3 residues: CASSLTGLGTSGTDTQYF. CDR3 nucleotides: TGTGCCAGCAGTTTAACGGGTTTGGGAACTAGCGGCACAGATACGCAGTATTTT.

The chain combines TRBV7-9 with TRBJ2-7; tentative D call: TRBD2 (6 bases). The germline CDR1 and CDR2 sequences are SEHNR and FQNEAQ (reference sequence). V shed 3 bases and J shed 0 bases, with 9 bases lying between them. The CDR3 is 14 amino acids. For the CDR3, the DNA is TGTGCCAGCAGCTTTGGGGGGAACTCCTACGAGCAGTACTTC. This translates into CASSFGGNSYEQYF.

The gene calls are TRBV5-1 and TRBJ2-7; D not resolved. V was clipped by 1 base and J by 0 bases, with 5 bases between them. CDR3 length equals 13 residues. The V gene's germline CDR1 is SGHRS and CDR2 YFSETQ. The CDR3 protein is CASSLQSSYEQYF. The CDR3 bases are TGCGCCAGCAGCTTGCAGAGCTCCTACGAGCAGTACTTC.

This sequence joins TRBV30 and TRBJ2-3; D may be TRBD2 (5 bases). This CDR3 has 13 residues. The V gene lost 0 bases and the J gene lost 6 bases, with 10 bases spanning the gap. CDR1 and CDR2 (germline): GTSNPN, SVGIG (reference sequence). CDR3 in amino acids: CAWSVRGPDTQYF. The CDR3 coding sequence is TGTGCCTGGAGTGTACGCGGGCCGGATACGCAGTATTTT.

The table lists this clone with a count of one. This sequence joins TRBV4-1 and TRBJ2-1, with 12 bases fitting TRBD2. V trimming: 5 bases; J trimming: 8 bases; junction bases outside the gene matches: 7. There are 15 residues in the CDR3. CDR1 and CDR2 (germline): MGHRA, YSYEKL. The CDR3 region is CASSTTSGSGYEQFF. CDR3 in DNA: TGCGCCAGCAGCACGACTAGCGGGAGTGGTTATGAGCAGTTCTTC.

This clone was seen just once. The gene calls are TRBV2 and TRBJ2-1; a possible D gene is TRBD2 (5 bases). This CDR3 contains 16 residues. V lost 6 bases and J lost 0, with 15 bases in between. The germline gives CDR1 SNHLY, CDR2 FYNNEI. The CDR3 is CASRTRTSVSYNEQFF. The CDR3 DNA reads TGTGCCAGCAGGACTCGTACTAGTGTCTCCTACAATGAGCAGTTCTTC.

In this sample, this clone turned up a few times. The genes are TRBV28 and TRBJ1-5, with D possibly being TRBD1 (6 bases). This CDR3 is 13 amino acids long. Trimming left V 3 bases short and J 5 bases short, with 8 bases between. Germline V gives CDR1 MDHEN, CDR2 SYDVKM. CDR3 protein: CASSFGQHQPQHF. The CDR3 DNA follows: TGTGCCAGCAGTTTTGGACAGCATCAGCCCCAGCATTTT.

The chain uses TRBV2 and TRBJ1-2; D is uncertain. Between the trimmed V and J ends, which lost 4 bases and 0 bases, there was a span of 3 bases. The CDR3 spans 12 residues. From germline, CDR1 is SNHLY and CDR2 FYNNEI. The DNA for the CDR3 is TGTGCCAGCAGTGTAACTAACTATGGCTACACCTTC. Encoded protein: CASSVTNYGYTF.

This CDR3 reads CASSFIMSSGNTIYF. The CDR3 DNA reads TGTGCCAGTAGTTTCATCATGAGCTCTGGAAACACCATATATTTT. This chain uses TRBV19 with TRBJ1-3; no definite D call. The germline V and J ends were trimmed by 5 bases and 0 bases, with 11 bases remaining between them. The CDR3 runs 15 residues. Germline CDR1 and CDR2: LNHDA and SQIVND (reference sequence).

This chain links TRBV28 with TRBJ2-7; 10 bases line up with TRBD1. CDR1 and CDR2 (germline): MDHEN, SYDVKM. CDR3 length: 14 residues. With 6 bases clipped from V and 3 bases from J, the junction kept 5 bases outside the gene matches. CDR3 sequence reads: CASSRDRGGYEQYF. The CDR3 nucleotides read TGTGCCAGCAGCCGGGACAGGGGAGGCTACGAGCAGTACTTC.

V gene TRBV6-1 combines with J gene TRBJ1-5, with D unresolved. The CDR3 runs 14 residues. V was shortened by 7 bases and J by 0 bases, with 10 bases between the two germline ends. The germline V gene encodes CDR1 MNHNS and CDR2 SASEGT. The CDR3 sequence is CASTRHDSNQPQHF. CDR3 DNA: TGTGCCAGCACCCGACATGATAGCAATCAGCCCCAGCATTTT.

Of note for this clone: A far larger clone is a single base away, which makes a read error likely. Other DNA sequences from this sample encode an identical CDR3 as well. The rearrangement joins TRBV7-9 to TRBJ1-6; no clear D gene. CDR1 and CDR2 (germline): SEHNR, FQNEAQ (reference sequence). This CDR3 comprises 12 residues. V dropped 3 bases and J dropped 7 bases, with 4 bases sitting between them. The CDR3 DNA follows: TGTGCCAGCAGCTTGGGGAATTCACCCCTCCACTTT. Protein product: CASSLGNSPLHF.

Comment on this clone: The same CDR3 can be traced to other DNA sequences in this sample. The chain combines TRBV5-1 with TRBJ2-1; 13 bases agree with TRBD2. Germline trimming cut 0 bases from V and 6 bases from J; bases unmatched to any gene: 0. CDR3 size: 15 residues. Germline-derived CDR1 and CDR2 are SGHRS and YFSETQ. CDR3 protein: CASSLGTSGSNEQFF. The CDR3 DNA sequence: TGCGCCAGCAGCTTGGGGACTAGCGGGAGCAATGAGCAGTTCTTC. The full variable domain, completed using reference TRBV5-1 and TRBJ2-1, is KAGVTQTPRYLIKTRGQQVTLSCSPISGHRSVSWYQQTPGQGLQFLFEYFSETQRNKGNFPGRFSGRQFSNSRSEMNVSTLELGDSALYLCASSLGTSGSNEQFFGPGTRLTVL.

J is TRBJ2-2 and V is TRBV7-2; tentative D call: TRBD1 (5 bases). The CDR3 loop spans 15 amino acids. Per germline, CDR1 SGHTA and CDR2 FQGNSA. The V and J ends lost 5 bases and 7 bases respectively, with 17 bases between them. The CDR3 DNA is TGTGCCAGCAGCCAAAATACGGCAGGGAACGGGGAGCTGTTTTTT. Protein: CASSQNTAGNGELFF.

The count of this clone is one. The V gene is TRBV7-2, the J gene TRBJ1-1; D unclear. The V end lost 4 bases, the J end lost 0 bases, and 6 bases lay between the germline ends. Germline V gene sequence: CDR1 SGHTA, CDR2 FQGNSA. The CDR3 is made up of 13 amino acids. The CDR3 loop is CASSYSMNTEAFF. The CDR3 region has the DNA TGTGCCAGCAGCTATTCGATGAACACTGAAGCTTTCTTT.

V and J are TRBV2 and TRBJ2-1; 13 bases align to TRBD2. Unmatched junction bases numbered 6, after V lost 4 bases and J lost 9 bases. The germline V gene has CDR1 SNHLY and CDR2 FYNNEI. The CDR3 extends over 15 amino acids. CDR3 bases: TGTGCCAGCAGTGGGACTAGCGGGAGAGATGGTGAGCAGTTCTTC. Translating it yields CASSGTSGRDGEQFF.

This sequence joins TRBV11-2 and TRBJ2-7, with D unclear. Germline V gene data show CDR1 as SGHAT and CDR2 as FQNNGV. The CDR3 sequence is 15 residues long. Trimming removed 6 bases at V and 2 bases at J, with 17 bases between. In DNA, the CDR3 is TGTGCCAGCAGTTCCTCAGGTGGCCAAGCCTACGAGCAGTACTTC. Amino acid sequence: CASSSSGGQAYEQYF.

The chain employs TRBV28 and TRBJ2-3; D not certain. The V and J ends lost 4 bases and 11 bases respectively, with 13 bases between them. CDR1 MDHEN and CDR2 SYDVKM come from the germline V gene. This CDR3 spans 12 amino acids. The CDR3 sequence: CASSSPSGLQYF. CDR3 sequence (DNA): TGTGCCAGCAGTTCCCCTAGTGGCCTGCAGTATTTT.

This clone appeared a few times. This chain links TRBV5-6 with TRBJ2-2; 12 bases map to TRBD1. Losses at the gene ends were 1 base for V and 5 bases for J; bases not matched to a gene: 6. This CDR3 comprises 17 residues. Germline assignment: CDR1 SGHDT and CDR2 YYEEEE. This CDR3 is CASSLWGQGARTGELFF. The CDR3 nucleotides read TGTGCCAGCAGCTTGTGGGGACAGGGGGCTCGGACCGGGGAGCTGTTTTTT.

The rearrangement links TRBV7-3 to TRBJ2-2; 7 bases are shared with TRBD1. The germline CDR1 and CDR2 sequences are SGHTA and FQGTGA. The CDR3 sequence is 15 residues long. Trimming took 2 bases from V and 4 from J; bases not matched to a gene: 4. DNA of the CDR3: TGTGCCAGCAGCTTAGGACAGGCCGGCACCGGGGAGCTGTTTTTT. It translates to CASSLGQAGTGELFF.